This TCR beta chain came from a study of spatial heterogeneity in lung cancer. Trimming took off 1 base at V and 0 bases at J, with 6 bases between the two ends. The CDR3 is made up of 14 amino acids. Germline lookup yields CDR1 SGHTA and CDR2 FQGNSA. Individually, TCR cDNA molecules were each labelled with a unique molecular identifier. TCRdb re-called the 5' RACE reads through MiXCR, storing one row per CDR3 protein. The repertoire holds 25,000 to 30,000 distinct CDR3 sequences, with 10% to 15% as singletons. Time point given: sample taken at primary tumor resection. Material for sequencing was whole RNA from tumor, nontumor lung or frozen PBMC, left unsorted. Donors were around 70 untreated early-stage non-small cell lung cancer patients. This clonotype has at least ten counts. The target antigen is unknown. Findings and limits, study-wide: Among blood samples, ubiquitous expanded tumor TCRs appeared more at resection than at follow-up.

The TCR comes from a female donor with early-stage non-small cell lung cancer. Here the sequenced sample was PBMCs, taken at surgery. The chain is built from TRBV7-2 and TRBJ1-2; a possible D gene is TRBD1 (6 bases). The CDR3 loop reads CASSLGTANYGYTF. The CDR3 nucleotides read TGTGCCAGCAGCTTAGGGACAGCTAACTATGGCTACACCTTC.